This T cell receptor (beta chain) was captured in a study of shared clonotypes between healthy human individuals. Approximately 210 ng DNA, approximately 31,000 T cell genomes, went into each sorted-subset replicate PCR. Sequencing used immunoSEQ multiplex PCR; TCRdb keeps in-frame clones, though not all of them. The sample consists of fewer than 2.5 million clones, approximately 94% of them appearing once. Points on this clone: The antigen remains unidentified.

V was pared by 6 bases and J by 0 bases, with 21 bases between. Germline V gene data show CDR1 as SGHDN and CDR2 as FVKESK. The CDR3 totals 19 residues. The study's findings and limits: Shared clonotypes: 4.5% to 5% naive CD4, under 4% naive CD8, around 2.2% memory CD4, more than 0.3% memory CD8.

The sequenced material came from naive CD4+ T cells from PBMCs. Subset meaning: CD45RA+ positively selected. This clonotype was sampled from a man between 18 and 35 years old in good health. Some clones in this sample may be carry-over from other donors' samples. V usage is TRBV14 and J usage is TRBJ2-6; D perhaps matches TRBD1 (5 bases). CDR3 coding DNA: TGTGCCAGCAGTCATTTCGATTTAACAGGAGCCTCTGGGGCCAACGTCCTGACTTTC. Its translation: CASSHFDLTGASGANVLTF.